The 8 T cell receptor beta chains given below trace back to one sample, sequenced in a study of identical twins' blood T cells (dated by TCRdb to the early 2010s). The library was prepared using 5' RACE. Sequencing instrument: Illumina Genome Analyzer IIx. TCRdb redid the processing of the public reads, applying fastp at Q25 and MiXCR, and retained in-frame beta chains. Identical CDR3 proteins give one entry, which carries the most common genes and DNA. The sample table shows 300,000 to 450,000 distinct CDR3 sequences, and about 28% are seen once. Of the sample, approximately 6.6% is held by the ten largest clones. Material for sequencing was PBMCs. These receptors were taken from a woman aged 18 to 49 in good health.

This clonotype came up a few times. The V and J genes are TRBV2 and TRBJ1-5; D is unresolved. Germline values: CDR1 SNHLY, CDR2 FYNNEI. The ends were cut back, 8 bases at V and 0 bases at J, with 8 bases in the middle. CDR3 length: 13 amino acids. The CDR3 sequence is CASDSSSNQPQHF. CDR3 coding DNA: TGTGCCAGCGATTCAAGTAGCAATCAGCCCCAGCATTTT.

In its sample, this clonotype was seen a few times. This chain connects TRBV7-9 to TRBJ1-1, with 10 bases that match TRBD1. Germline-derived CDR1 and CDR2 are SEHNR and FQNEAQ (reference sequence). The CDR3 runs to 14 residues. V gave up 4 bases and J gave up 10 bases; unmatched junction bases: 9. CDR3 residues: CASSSGQGVSGAFF. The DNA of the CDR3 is TGTGCCAGCAGCTCCGGACAGGGGGTGAGTGGAGCTTTCTTT.

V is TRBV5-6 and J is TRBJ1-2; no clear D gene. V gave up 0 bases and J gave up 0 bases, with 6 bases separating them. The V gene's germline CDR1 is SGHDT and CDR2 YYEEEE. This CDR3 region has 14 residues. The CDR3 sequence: CASSLDRSNYGYTF. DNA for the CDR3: TGTGCCAGCAGCTTGGACAGATCTAACTATGGCTACACCTTC.

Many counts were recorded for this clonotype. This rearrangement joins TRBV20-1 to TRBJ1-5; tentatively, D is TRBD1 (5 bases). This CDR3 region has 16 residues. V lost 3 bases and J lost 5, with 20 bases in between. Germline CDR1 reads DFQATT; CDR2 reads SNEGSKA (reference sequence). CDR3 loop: CSASSTTIRGDQPQHF. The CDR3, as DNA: TGCAGTGCTAGTTCGACAACGATTCGGGGCGATCAGCCCCAGCATTTT.

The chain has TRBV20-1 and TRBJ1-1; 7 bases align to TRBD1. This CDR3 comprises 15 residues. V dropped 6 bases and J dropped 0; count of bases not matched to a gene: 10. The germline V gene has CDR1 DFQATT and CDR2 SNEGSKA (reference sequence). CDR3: CSARQGSSVNTEAFF. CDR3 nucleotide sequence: TGCAGTGCGCGACAGGGAAGCTCCGTGAACACTGAAGCTTTCTTT.

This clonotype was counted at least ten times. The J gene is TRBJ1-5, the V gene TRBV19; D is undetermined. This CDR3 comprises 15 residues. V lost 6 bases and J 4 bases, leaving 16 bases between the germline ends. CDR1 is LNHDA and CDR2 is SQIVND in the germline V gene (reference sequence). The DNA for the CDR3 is TGTGCCAGTAGCTCGGGGAGAGGCGGGAATCAGCCCCAGCATTTT. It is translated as CASSSGRGGNQPQHF.

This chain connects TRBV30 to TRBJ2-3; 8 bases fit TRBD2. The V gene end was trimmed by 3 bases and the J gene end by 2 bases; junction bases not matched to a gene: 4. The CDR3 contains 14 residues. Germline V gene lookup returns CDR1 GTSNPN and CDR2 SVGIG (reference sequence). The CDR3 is CAWRTSGATDTQYF. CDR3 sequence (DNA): TGTGCCTGGAGAACTAGCGGCGCCACAGATACGCAGTATTTT.

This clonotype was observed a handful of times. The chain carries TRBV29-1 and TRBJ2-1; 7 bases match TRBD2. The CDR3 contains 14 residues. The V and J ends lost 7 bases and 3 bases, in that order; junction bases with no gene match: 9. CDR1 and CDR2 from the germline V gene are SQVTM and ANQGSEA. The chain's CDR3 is CSAPRGENYNEQFF. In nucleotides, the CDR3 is TGCAGCGCCCCACGGGGGGAGAACTACAATGAGCAGTTCTTC.